This passage covers 7 T cell receptor beta chains from one sample sequenced in a study of metastatic and nonmetastatic thyroid tumors. Patients underwent thyroid surgery, and none had received any treatment before it. Using MiXCR, TCRdb reanalyzed the PCR reads. The table records some 10,000 clones, 9% to 15% of them present only once. Material: blood. These receptors were obtained from a female donor with papillary thyroid cancer or a benign thyroid nodule (not recorded which). Some clones in this sample may be carry-over from other donors' samples.

By share, this clone counts as medium-sized. V usage is TRBV6-2 or TRBV6-3 and J usage is TRBJ2-2, with D maybe TRBD1 (6 bases). V dropped 8 bases and J dropped 6 bases, with 13 bases sitting between them. CDR3 size: 13 residues. The V gene's germline CDR1 is MNHEY and CDR2 SVGEGT. The CDR3 DNA reads TGTGCCAGCGCTGATCAGGGGCCCGGGGAGCTGTTTTTT. It encodes CASADQGPGELFF.

Comments on this clone: A much larger clone differs from this one at a single base, so this may be a read error. This chain uses TRBV19 with TRBJ2-1, with 10 bases aligning to TRBD2. The CDR3 is made up of 16 amino acids. J gave up 6 bases and V 6 bases, and 11 bases lay outside the gene matches. Per the germline V gene, CDR1 is LNHDA and CDR2 is SQIVND (reference sequence). CDR3 protein: CASSLGSAGGINEQFF. The CDR3 nucleotides read TGTGCCAGTAGCTTGGGATCAGCGGGGGGGATCAATGAGCAGTTCTTC. The complete variable domain, with remaining parts taken from reference TRBV19 and TRBJ2-1, reads DGGITQSPKYLFRKEGQNVTLSCEQNLNHDAMYWYRQDPGQGLRLIYYSQIVNDFQKGDIAEGYSVSREKKESFPLTVTSAQKNPTAFYLCASSLGSAGGINEQFFGPGTRLTVL.

The chain is built from TRBV7-6 and TRBJ2-3, with D perhaps matching TRBD1 (5 bases). Deletions cut 5 bases from V and 6 bases from J, with 15 bases between. The CDR3 length is 14 residues. CDR1 and CDR2 from the germline V gene are SGHVS and FNYEAQ. The CDR3 nucleotides read TGTGCCAGCAGCCTCTTGTCTGGGGCCGATACGCAGTATTTT. It encodes CASSLLSGADTQYF.

This clone was seen repeatedly, ten times or more. V is TRBV14 and J is TRBJ2-1; weak D call: TRBD2 (7 bases). The CDR3 extends over 18 amino acids. Germline assignment: CDR1 SGHDN and CDR2 FVKESK. V lost 0 bases, J lost 8 bases, and 23 bases lay in between. CDR3 nucleotides: TGTGCCAGCAGCCAAGATCCCCTTTGGGGGGGGGGCGGCTATGAGCAGTTCTTC. Translation gives CASSQDPLWGGGGYEQFF.

This clone has at least ten counts. The chain joins TRBV9 to TRBJ2-6, with a tentative D call TRBD2 (7 bases). Germline V gives CDR1 SGDLS, CDR2 YYNGEE. The length of the CDR3 is 16 residues. V lost 2 bases, J lost 0 bases, and 9 bases lay in between. The CDR3 region is CASSVGGPSGANVLTF. The CDR3 DNA reads TGTGCCAGCAGCGTCGGGGGGCCCTCTGGGGCCAACGTCCTGACTTTC.

By sample fraction, this clone is medium-sized. The chain has TRBV3-1 and TRBJ1-2, with 7 bases aligning to TRBD1. Germline CDR1 reads LGHDT; CDR2 reads YNNKEL (reference sequence). J lost 8 bases, V lost 4 bases, and 13 bases had no gene match. The CDR3 is 15 residues long. Here the CDR3 DNA reads TGTGCCAGCAGCCCGACTAGGGGGCTTCCGACGGGCTACACCTTC. Translated: CASSPTRGLPTGYTF.

Relative to its sample, this clone is medium-sized. The chain combines TRBV7-9 with TRBJ1-4; D unresolved. Germline CDR1 and CDR2: SEHNR and FQNEAQ (reference sequence). CDR3 size: 12 residues. Trimming removed 4 bases from V and 6 bases from J, with 6 bases in between. The CDR3 sequence: CASSWADEKLFF. The CDR3, as DNA: TGTGCCAGCAGCTGGGCTGATGAAAAACTGTTTTTT.